The entry below describes one T cell receptor beta chain. The source of the sample is a study of blood T cell repertoires in COVID-19. In germline, CDR1 is LGHNA, CDR2 YSLEER. The CDR3 has 17 residues. The ends lost 0 bases at V and 1 base at J; junction bases unmatched: 5. TCRdb keeps only in-frame clones here, not all; method: immunoSEQ multiplex PCR. This sample carries around 30,000 clones, about 90% of them seen once, and the ten largest clones take 0.5% to 0.7%. The V and J genes are TRBV4-3 and TRBJ2-3, with 9 bases lining up with TRBD2. Sequenced input: peripheral blood. The receptor was isolated from a woman in her 40s with active or convalescent COVID-19. The CDR3 DNA sequence: TGCGCCAGCAGCCAAGATCTCGCGGGGGGGGGCACAGATACGCAGTATTTT. It codes for CASSQDLAGGGTDTQYF.